This is a list of T cell receptor beta chains from one sample in a study of OX40 agonist ivuxolimab in advanced cancers. Assay: immunoSEQ multiplex PCR; the TCRdb copy retains only in-frame clones and omits some. Of about 28,000 clones listed, about 83% were seen once; the top ten hold around a quarter. Sequencing was performed on CD4+ or CD8+ T cells sorted from blood, taken in a trial of the OX40 agonist ivuxolimab. The origin of the receptors is an adult with an advanced solid tumor such as melanoma, head and neck, liver or kidney cancer. Each CDR3 is given with its conserved first and last residue. The D gene is left open where the match is weak. For some rows the clone size is stated as once, few or many, or as a class when expanded; others skip it.

v_call	d_call	j_call	clone_size	cdr3_aa	cdr3_nt
TRBV7-9	.	TRBJ2-3	.	CASSLVGTDTQYF	TGTGCCAGCAGCTTAGTGGGCACAGATACGCAGTATTTT
TRBV12-5	.	TRBJ2-3	.	CASGSPRVDTQYF	TGTGCTAGTGGTTCCCCCCGAGTAGATACGCAGTATTTT
TRBV6-1	TRBD2	TRBJ2-5	.	CASAYLTSGSETQYF	TGTGCCAGCGCTTACTTGACTAGCGGGAGTGAGACCCAGTACTTC
TRBV7-9	TRBD2	TRBJ2-1	.	CASSSGTSGDNEQFF	TGTGCCAGCAGCTCAGGGACTAGCGGAGACAATGAGCAGTTCTTC
TRBV27	.	TRBJ2-5	once	CASSLSRPWEARQETQYF	TGTGCCAGCAGTTTAAGCCGACCCTGGGAGGCACGCCAGGAGACCCAGTACTTC
TRBV7-9	.	TRBJ2-5	.	CASRELERETQYF	TGTGCCAGCAGGGAACTGGAGCGGGAGACCCAGTACTTC
TRBV5-6	.	TRBJ1-2	.	CASSFLAGRGIGYTF	TGTGCCAGCAGCTTCTTGGCAGGGCGGGGGATCGGCTACACCTTC
TRBV5-1	TRBD2	TRBJ2-3	.	CASSLTAGGPQREYF	TGCGCCAGCAGCTTGACAGCGGGAGGGCCTCAACGGGAGTATTTT
TRBV5-1	.	TRBJ2-7	.	CASSWWRQVNAYEQYF	TGCGCCAGCAGCTGGTGGAGACAGGTTAACGCCTACGAGCAGTACTTC
TRBV2	TRBD2	TRBJ2-7	.	CAAGSGGGPYEQYF	TGTGCGGCGGGCAGCGGGGGAGGACCTTACGAGCAGTACTTC
TRBV10-3	.	TRBJ1-2	.	CAIRGLGDGYTF	TGTGCCATCAGGGGCCTTGGGGATGGCTACACCTTC
TRBV19	TRBD1	TRBJ2-7	.	CASSMGQGSEQYF	TGTGCCAGTAGTATGGGACAGGGGAGCGAGCAGTACTTC
TRBV27	.	TRBJ2-3	once	CASSLSVVVGGGGTDTQYF	TGTGCCAGCAGTTTATCGGTAGTGGTAGGGGGAGGGGGCACAGATACGCAGTATTTT